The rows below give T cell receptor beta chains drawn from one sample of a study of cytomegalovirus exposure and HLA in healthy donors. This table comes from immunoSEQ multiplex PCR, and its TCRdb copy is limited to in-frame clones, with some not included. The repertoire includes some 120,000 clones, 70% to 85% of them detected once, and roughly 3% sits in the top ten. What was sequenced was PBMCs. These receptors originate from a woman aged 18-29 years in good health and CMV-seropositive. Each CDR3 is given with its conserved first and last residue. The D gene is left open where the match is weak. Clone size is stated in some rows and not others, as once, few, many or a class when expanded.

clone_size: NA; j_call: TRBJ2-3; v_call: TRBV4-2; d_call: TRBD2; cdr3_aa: CASSQEMGGGTDTQYF; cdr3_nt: TGTGCCAGCAGCCAAGAAATGGGGGGGGGCACAGATACGCAGTATTTT
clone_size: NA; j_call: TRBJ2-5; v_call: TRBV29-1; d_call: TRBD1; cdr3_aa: CSVEWDRGWETQYF; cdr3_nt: TGCAGCGTTGAATGGGACAGGGGGTGGGAGACCCAGTACTTC
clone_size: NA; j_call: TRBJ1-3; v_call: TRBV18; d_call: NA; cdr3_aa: CASSPRAGVSGNTIYF; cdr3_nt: TGTGCCAGCTCACCACGGGCAGGGGTCTCTGGAAACACCATATATTTT
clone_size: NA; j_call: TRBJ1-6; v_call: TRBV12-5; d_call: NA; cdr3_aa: CASGTTGKNSPLHF; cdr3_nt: TGTGCTAGTGGTACGACAGGTAAAAATTCACCCCTCCACTTT
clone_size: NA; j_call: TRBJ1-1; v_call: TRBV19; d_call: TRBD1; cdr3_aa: CASILSSGGDTEAFF; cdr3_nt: TGTGCCAGTATCTTGTCCTCAGGGGGTGACACTGAAGCTTTCTTT
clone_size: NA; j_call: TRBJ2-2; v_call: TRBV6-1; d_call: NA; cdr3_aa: CASSIGEAVTGELFF; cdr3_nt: TGTGCCAGCAGTATTGGCGAGGCAGTCACCGGGGAGCTGTTTTTT
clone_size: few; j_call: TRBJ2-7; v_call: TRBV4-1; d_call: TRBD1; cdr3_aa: CASSQGAGRGRNEQYF; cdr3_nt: TGCGCCAGCAGCCAAGGCGCGGGCAGGGGGCGCAACGAGCAGTACTTC
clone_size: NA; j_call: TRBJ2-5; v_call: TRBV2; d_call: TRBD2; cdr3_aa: CASRGTSGGAGNFETQYF; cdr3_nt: TGTGCCAGCAGGGGGACTAGCGGGGGGGCCGGTAACTTTGAGACCCAGTACTTC
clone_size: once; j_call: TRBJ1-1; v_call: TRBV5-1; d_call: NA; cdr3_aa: CASSINTAMNTEAFF; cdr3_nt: TGCGCCAGCAGCATCAACACAGCTATGAACACTGAAGCTTTCTTT
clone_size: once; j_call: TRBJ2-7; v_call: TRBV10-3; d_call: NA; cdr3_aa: CAISEDRFAEQYF; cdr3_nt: TGTGCCATCAGTGAGGACAGGTTCGCCGAGCAGTACTTC
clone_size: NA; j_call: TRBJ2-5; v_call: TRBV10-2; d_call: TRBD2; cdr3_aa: CASSDVAGGETQYF; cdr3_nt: TGCGCCAGCAGTGATGTGGCCGGGGGGGAGACCCAGTACTTC
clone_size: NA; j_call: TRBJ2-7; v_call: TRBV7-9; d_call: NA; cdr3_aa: CASSPRSGREQYF; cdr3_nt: TGTGCCAGCAGCCCGCGATCTGGGCGCGAGCAGTACTTC
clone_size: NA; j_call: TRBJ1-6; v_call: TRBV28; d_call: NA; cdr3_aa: CASSFGGGGAVSPLHF; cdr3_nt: TGTGCCAGCAGTTTCGGAGGAGGGGGGGCCGTTTCACCCCTCCACTTT
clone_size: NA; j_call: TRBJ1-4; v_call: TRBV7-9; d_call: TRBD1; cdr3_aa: CASSPGTGYEKLFF; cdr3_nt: TGTGCCAGCAGCCCCGGGACAGGGTATGAAAAACTGTTTTTT
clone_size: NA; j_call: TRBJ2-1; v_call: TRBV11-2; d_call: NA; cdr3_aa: CASSLTVRLAYNEQFF; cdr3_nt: TGTGCCAGCAGTTTGACAGTGCGACTCGCCTACAATGAGCAGTTCTTC
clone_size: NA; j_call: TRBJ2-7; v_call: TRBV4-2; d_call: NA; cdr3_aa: CASSQDERGAYEQYF; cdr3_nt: TGTGCCAGCAGCCAAGATGAACGGGGTGCCTACGAGCAGTACTTC
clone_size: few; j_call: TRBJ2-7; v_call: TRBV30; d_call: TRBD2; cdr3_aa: CAWSWEGEQYF; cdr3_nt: TGTGCCTGGAGTTGGGAGGGCGAGCAGTACTTC
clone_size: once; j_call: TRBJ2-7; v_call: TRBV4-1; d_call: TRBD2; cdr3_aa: CASSHGSGGEYEQYF; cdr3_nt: TGCGCCAGCAGCCACGGAAGCGGGGGGGAGTACGAGCAGTACTTC
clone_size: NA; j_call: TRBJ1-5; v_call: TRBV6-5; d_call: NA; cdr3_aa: CASSPGQVNQPQHF; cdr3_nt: TGTGCCAGCTCCCCGGGACAAGTCAATCAGCCCCAGCATTTT
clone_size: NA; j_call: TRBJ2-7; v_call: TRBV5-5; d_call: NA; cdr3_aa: CASRPAEGSYEQYF; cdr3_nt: TGTGCCAGCAGGCCGGCAGAGGGCTCCTACGAGCAGTACTTC
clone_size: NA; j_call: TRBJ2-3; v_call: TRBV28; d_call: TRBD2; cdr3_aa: CASSLLGTSGGALSSTDTQYF; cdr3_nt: TGTGCCAGCAGTTTATTAGGAACTAGCGGGGGAGCACTGTCTAGCACAGATACGCAGTATTTT
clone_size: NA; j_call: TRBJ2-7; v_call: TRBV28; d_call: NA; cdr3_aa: CASSFSGQDYEQYF; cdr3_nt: TGTGCCAGCAGTTTCTCAGGACAAGACTACGAGCAGTACTTC